This TCR beta chain was sequenced during a study of T-cell memory formation after mild COVID-19. MiXCR, applied by TCRdb to the 5' RACE reads, yields one record per CDR3 protein. Altogether 300,000 to 350,000 distinct CDR3 sequences are present, just under 20% being singletons, with the ten largest covering 20% to 25%. With respect to this clonotype: Its antigen remains unidentified.

Germline CDR1 reads MNHEY; CDR2 reads SVGAGI. The V end was cut by 7 bases, the J end by 0 bases, with 9 bases between. There are 13 residues in the CDR3. Study-wide points: Mainly CM and EM harbored the contracting CD4+ clones; mainly EMRA harbored the CD8+ ones. Several responding clones turned up in pre-infection memory, indicating that cross-reactive memory may have taken part.

The chain has TRBV6-5 and TRBJ1-1; no reliable D call. Specimen: PBMCs or a T cell subset sorted from them (not recorded which). The receptor comes from a man between 18 and 29 years old who had mild COVID-19 (a few samples of this study predate the infection). Cell type and time point are not known. CDR3 region: CASMEQMNTEAFF. The CDR3 DNA reads as TGTGCCAGCATGGAGCAGATGAACACTGAAGCTTTCTTT.